Listed below are T cell receptor beta chains from one sample, sequenced in a study of graft-versus-host responses after intestinal transplantation. These TCRs' antigens remain unknown. TCRdb keeps only in-frame clones here, not all; method: immunoSEQ multiplex PCR. The sample holds some 88,000 clones; just over 90% are singletons and the top ten take 1.5% to 2%. Sample: unstimulated CD8+ T cells sorted from spleen or lymph node cells, taken before intestinal transplant. These receptors came from a human donor who received an intestinal transplant. Both conserved end residues are part of each CDR3. D genes are given only for firm matches. Expanded clones get a size class; other rows say once, few or many, or leave the size out.

J: TRBJ2-1; V: TRBV29-1; D: -; size: -; CDR3: CSVDMGHEDEQFF; DNA: TGCAGCGTTGATATGGGTCATGAGGATGAGCAGTTCTTC
J: TRBJ1-3; V: TRBV13; D: TRBD1; size: -; CDR3: CASSLLSDWQGASRYAGGNTIYF; DNA: TGTGCCAGCAGCTTACTTTCCGATTGGCAGGGGGCCTCGCGCTATGCAGGAGGAAACACCATATATTTT
J: TRBJ1-5; V: TRBV7-2; D: -; size: -; CDR3: CASSLNTLSQPQHF; DNA: TGTGCCAGCAGCTTAAACACCCTCAGTCAGCCCCAGCATTTT
J: TRBJ2-3; V: TRBV9; D: TRBD2; size: -; CDR3: CASSALAGGADTQYF; DNA: TGTGCCAGCAGCGCACTAGCGGGGGGAGCAGATACGCAGTATTTT
J: TRBJ2-7; V: TRBV4-3; D: -; size: -; CDR3: CASSQDLAGSSYEQYF; DNA: TGCGCCAGCAGCCAAGATCTGGCAGGGTCCTCCTACGAGCAGTACTTC
J: TRBJ1-2; V: TRBV11-2; D: -; size: -; CDR3: CASSFGTGDYGYTF; DNA: TGTGCCAGCAGCTTTGGTACAGGCGACTATGGCTACACCTTC
J: TRBJ2-2; V: TRBV5-6; D: -; size: -; CDR3: CASSLVGGGLTGELFF; DNA: TGTGCCAGCAGCTTGGTTGGGGGGGGGCTCACCGGGGAGCTGTTTTTT
J: TRBJ2-2; V: TRBV27; D: -; size: -; CDR3: CASKQGTDTGELFF; DNA: TGTGCCAGCAAGCAGGGGACGGACACCGGGGAGCTGTTTTTT
J: TRBJ2-7; V: TRBV15; D: -; size: once; CDR3: CATSKESGLDEQYF; DNA: TGTGCCACCAGCAAGGAAAGTGGACTGGACGAGCAGTACTTC
J: TRBJ1-1; V: TRBV30; D: -; size: -; CDR3: CAWTGTQNTEAFF; DNA: TGTGCCTGGACCGGGACACAAAACACTGAAGCTTTCTTT
J: TRBJ2-1; V: TRBV15; D: -; size: -; CDR3: CATSRSRGYEQFF; DNA: TGTGCCACCAGCAGATCCCGGGGGTATGAGCAGTTCTTC
J: TRBJ1-3; V: TRBV7-2; D: -; size: -; CDR3: CASSFRTGGGNTIYF; DNA: TGTGCCAGCAGCTTCCGAACGGGGGGGGGAAACACCATATATTTT
J: TRBJ1-3; V: TRBV4-1; D: -; size: -; CDR3: CASSPSSGNTIYF; DNA: TGCGCCAGCAGCCCGTCCTCTGGAAACACCATATATTTT